A single TCR beta chain is shown here with its context. Its cognate antigen is unknown. Trimming shortened V by 7 bases and J by 6 bases, and 18 bases separated the two germline ends. Germline loops: CDR1 SNHLY, CDR2 FYNNEI. This CDR3 has 14 amino acids. The sample originates from a study of monozygotic twins with cystic fibrosis. General study points: Nucleotide-identical clonotype sharing was significantly higher within monozygotic CF twin pairs than between unrelated CF individuals.

This table comes from immunoSEQ multiplex PCR, and its TCRdb copy is limited to in-frame clones, with some not included. The sample records 25,000 to 35,000 clones, 70% to 90% being singletons. This clonotype was sampled from a girl aged 2-9 years with cystic fibrosis. V usage is TRBV2 and J usage is TRBJ1-1; TRBD1 is a possible D gene (5 bases). Material: blood. Here the CDR3 reads CASNPTGGVPEAFF. Written as DNA, the CDR3 is TGTGCCAGCAACCCTACCGGAGGGGTGCCTGAAGCTTTCTTT.